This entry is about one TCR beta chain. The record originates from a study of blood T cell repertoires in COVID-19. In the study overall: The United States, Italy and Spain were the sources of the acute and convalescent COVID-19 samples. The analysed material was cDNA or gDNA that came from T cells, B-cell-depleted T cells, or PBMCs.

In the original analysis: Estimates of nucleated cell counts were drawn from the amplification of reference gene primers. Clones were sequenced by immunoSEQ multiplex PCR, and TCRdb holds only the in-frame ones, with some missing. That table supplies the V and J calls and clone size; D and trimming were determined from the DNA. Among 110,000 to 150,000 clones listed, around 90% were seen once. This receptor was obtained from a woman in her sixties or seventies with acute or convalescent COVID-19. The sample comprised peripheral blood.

The DNA of the CDR3 is TGTGCCAGTTCGCACTCGGGAGGGAACACCATATATTTT. It specifies CASSHSGGNTIYF. The chain uses TRBV19 and TRBJ1-3; D is unclear. Germline V gene lookup returns CDR1 LNHDA and CDR2 SQIVND (reference sequence). The CDR3 is 13 residues long. V was shortened by 8 bases and J by 7 bases, with 15 bases between the two germline ends.